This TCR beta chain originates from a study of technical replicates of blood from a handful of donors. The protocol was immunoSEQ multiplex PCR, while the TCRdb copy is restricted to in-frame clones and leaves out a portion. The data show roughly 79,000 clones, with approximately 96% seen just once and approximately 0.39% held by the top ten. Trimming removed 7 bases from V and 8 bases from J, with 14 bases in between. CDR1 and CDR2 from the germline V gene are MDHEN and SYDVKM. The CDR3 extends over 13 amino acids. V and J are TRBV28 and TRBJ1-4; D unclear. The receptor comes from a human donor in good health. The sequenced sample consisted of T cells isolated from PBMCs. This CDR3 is CASKADGGEKLFF. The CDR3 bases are TGTGCCAGCAAGGCAGACGGAGGCGAAAAACTGTTTTTT.